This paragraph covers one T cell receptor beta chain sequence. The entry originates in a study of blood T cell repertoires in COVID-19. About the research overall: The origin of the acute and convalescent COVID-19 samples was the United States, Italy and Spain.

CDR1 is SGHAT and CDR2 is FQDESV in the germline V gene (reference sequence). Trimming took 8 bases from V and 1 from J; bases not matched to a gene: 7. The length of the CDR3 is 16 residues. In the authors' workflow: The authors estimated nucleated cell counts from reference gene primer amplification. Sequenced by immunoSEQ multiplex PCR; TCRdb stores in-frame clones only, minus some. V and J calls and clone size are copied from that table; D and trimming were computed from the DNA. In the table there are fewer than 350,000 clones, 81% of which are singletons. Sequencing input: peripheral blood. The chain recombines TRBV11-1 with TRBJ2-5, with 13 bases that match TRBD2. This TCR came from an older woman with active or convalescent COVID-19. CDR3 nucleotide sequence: TGTGCCAGCGGAGACGGGACTAGCGGGGCCCAAGAGACCCAGTACTTC. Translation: CASGDGTSGAQETQYF.